The clone carrying this T cell receptor beta chain was counted only a few times. Its cognate antigen is unknown. V shed 1 base, J shed 0 bases, and the junction held 13 bases outside the gene matches. The CDR3 is 20 residues long. From germline, CDR1 is SGHAT and CDR2 FQNNGV. Researchers amplified the TCR beta CDR3 regions from RNA transcripts. The HTBI primer set drove a first-round RT-PCR of the TCR CDR3. TCRdb reprocessed the multiplex PCR reads with MiXCR, giving one entry per CDR3 protein. This table holds about 520,000 distinct CDR3 sequences, roughly 25% found once. This sample stems from a study of T cells in Graves' hyperthyroidism and ophthalmopathy. Findings and caveats of the study: A model of 13 V-J features distinguished ophthalmopathy from stable hyperthyroidism.

The chain uses TRBV11-2 and TRBJ1-3; 9 bases are shared with TRBD1. The receptor comes from a woman under 40 with Graves' ophthalmopathy. The specimen was blood. Here the CDR3 reads CASSLGRDRVIPISGNTIYF. The CDR3 DNA is TGTGCCAGCAGCTTAGGTCGGGACAGGGTTATACCCATCTCTGGAAACACCATATATTTT.